This TCR beta chain was identified in a study of T cells in Graves' hyperthyroidism and ophthalmopathy. Study-wide points: Most clonotypes expanded in the thyroid (above 0.001) were also present in blood. Ophthalmopathy was told apart from stable hyperthyroidism by a 13 V-J model.

The V end lost 4 bases, the J end lost 0 bases, and 12 bases lay between the germline ends. Germline loops: CDR1 GTSNPN, CDR2 SVGIG (reference sequence). The length of the CDR3 is 14 residues. TCR beta CDR3 regions were amplified from RNA. Primed by the HTBI set, a first-round RT-PCR was run on the TCR CDR3. TCRdb ran MiXCR on the multiplex PCR reads and lists one entry per CDR3 protein. Here the sample spans a few hundred thousand distinct CDR3 sequences, roughly 23% being singletons. This clonotype appeared many times. Its antigen is still unknown. The clonotype comes from a woman aged 45-65 years with Graves' hyperthyroidism. Material: blood. V gene TRBV30 combines with J gene TRBJ1-1; D uncertain. This CDR3 reads CAWIRATVNTEAFF. The DNA of the CDR3 is TGTGCCTGGATTAGGGCGACGGTGAACACTGAAGCTTTCTTT.